There are a few counts of the clone carrying this T cell receptor beta chain. PCR employed 60 Vbeta and 13 Jbeta primers. Clones were sequenced by immunoSEQ multiplex PCR, and TCRdb holds only the in-frame ones, with some missing. Here the sample spans about 36,000 clones, nearly 55% being singletons. This CDR3 is built from 12 residues. Trimming removed 0 bases from V and 4 bases from J, with 4 bases in between. The germline gives CDR1 ENHRY, CDR2 SYGVKD. This sample stems from a study of cytomegalovirus exposure and HLA in healthy donors. This rearrangement joins TRBV10-3 to TRBJ2-7; D is ambiguous. This receptor was obtained from a woman aged 40 to 49 in good health and CMV-seropositive. Source material: PBMCs. DNA for the CDR3: TGTGCCATCAGTGAGTCGACTTACGAGCAGTACTTC. This gives the protein CAISESTYEQYF.